The 14 T cell receptor beta chains presented below share a single source sample, sequenced in a study of T cell changes during pregnancy in multiple sclerosis. Data came from immunoSEQ multiplex PCR; TCRdb stores just in-frame clones and leaves some out. This table has approximately 89,000 clones, 85% to 95% appearing once. This sample comprised peripheral blood, obtained in the third trimester of pregnancy. The origin of the receptors is a female donor with multiple sclerosis, enrolled in a pregnancy study.

The V gene is TRBV2, the J gene TRBJ1-1; weak D call: TRBD1 (6 bases). V lost 8 bases to trimming and J lost 0 bases, with 16 bases between them. Germline assignment: CDR1 SNHLY and CDR2 FYNNEI. This CDR3 is built from 15 residues. The CDR3 coding sequence is TGTGCCAGCCAGGACAGTCCTGAAATGAACACTGAAGCTTTCTTT. It translates to CASQDSPEMNTEAFF. The complete variable domain, with remaining parts taken from reference TRBV2 and TRBJ1-1, reads EPEVTQTPSHQVTQMGQEVILRCVPISNHLYFYWYRQILGQKVEFLVSFYNNEISEKSEIFDDQFSVERPDGSNFTLKIRSTKLEDSAMYFCASQDSPEMNTEAFFGQGTRLTVV.

This sequence joins TRBV5-4 and TRBJ1-2, with unresolved D. This CDR3 is built from 15 residues. V lost 0 bases to trimming and J lost 2 bases, with 11 bases between them. The germline gives CDR1 SGHNT, CDR2 YYREEE (reference sequence). CDR3 sequence (DNA): TGTGCCAGCAGCTTGGTTCTCACAACCAACTATGGCTACACCTTC. Protein sequence: CASSLVLTTNYGYTF.

V is TRBV2 and J is TRBJ1-1, with 8 bases aligning to TRBD1. CDR1 and CDR2 from the germline V gene are SNHLY and FYNNEI. V was pared by 5 bases and J by 1 base, with 6 bases of the junction left unmatched. The CDR3 is 15 residues long. The CDR3 sequence: CASSSRTGTNTEAFF. The CDR3 DNA is TGTGCCAGCAGTTCTAGGACAGGGACGAACACTGAAGCTTTCTTT.

The rearrangement joins TRBV11-2 to TRBJ2-5; possible D gene TRBD2, 6 bases. Germline V lookup: CDR1 SGHAT, CDR2 FQNNGV. The CDR3 is 15 amino acids. Trimming stripped 6 bases from V and 5 bases from J, with 19 bases between. The CDR3 coding sequence is TGTGCCAGCAGAAGAATATCCGGGGGTAGGGAGACCCAGTACTTC. Translation gives CASRRISGGRETQYF.

The genes are TRBV15 and TRBJ1-4; no firm D call. This CDR3 is built from 16 residues. CDR1 and CDR2 from the germline V gene are LNHNV and YYDKDF (reference sequence). V lost 0 bases, J lost 8 bases, and 16 bases lay in between. CDR3 sequence: CATSREDKPGTEKLFF. CDR3 DNA: TGTGCCACCAGCAGAGAGGATAAGCCGGGAACCGAAAAACTGTTTTTT.

The J gene is TRBJ2-3, the V gene TRBV2, with 9 positions matching TRBD2. CDR3 size: 17 residues. Per the germline V gene, CDR1 is SNHLY and CDR2 is FYNNEI. V trimming: 6 bases; J trimming: 6 bases; junction bases outside the gene matches: 16. CDR3 DNA: TGTGCCAGCAGACAGTTGGGGGTTAGCGGGGGTGGGGATACGCAGTATTTT. It encodes CASRQLGVSGGGDTQYF.

This chain links TRBV19 with TRBJ1-2, with 7 bases lining up with TRBD1. Germline CDR1 reads LNHDA; CDR2 reads SQIVND (reference sequence). The CDR3 extends over 15 amino acids. V shed 7 bases and J 5 bases; nucleotides not matched to a gene: 13. CDR3 loop: CASTSLPGQRYGYTF. DNA for the CDR3: TGTGCCAGTACCTCACTACCGGGACAGCGGTATGGCTACACCTTC.

V and J are TRBV29-1 and TRBJ1-2; TRBD1 aligns across 12 bases. Germline loops: CDR1 SQVTM, CDR2 ANQGSEA. Trimming removed 5 bases from V and 4 bases from J; junction bases left unmatched: 8. CDR3 length: 15 amino acids. CDR3 sequence (DNA): TGCAGCGTTCCGGGACAGGGGGCGAATTCCTATGGCTACACCTTC. Amino acids: CSVPGQGANSYGYTF.

This clone was detected only once. The gene calls are TRBV10-2 and TRBJ2-2; 8 bases match TRBD2. Germline V gene lookup returns CDR1 WSHSY and CDR2 SAAADI. This CDR3 is 15 amino acids long. V gave up 1 base and J gave up 5 bases; unmatched junction bases: 3. The CDR3 here is CASSEFAGGTGELFF. Here the CDR3 DNA reads TGCGCCAGCAGTGAGTTTGCGGGGGGAACCGGGGAGCTGTTTTTT.

The gene calls are TRBV6-1 and TRBJ2-6; D is possibly TRBD1 (5 bases). V lost 4 bases and J 4 bases, leaving 14 bases between the germline ends. The CDR3 runs 16 residues. Germline CDR1 is MNHNS and CDR2 is SASEGT. DNA for the CDR3: TGTGCCAGCAGTGTAACTCAGGGTGCGGGGGCCAACGTCCTGACTTTC. Translating it yields CASSVTQGAGANVLTF.

The rearrangement uses TRBV11-2 and TRBJ1-1, with D possibly matching TRBD1 (6 bases). CDR1 and CDR2 (germline): SGHAT, FQNNGV. This CDR3 is built from 15 residues. Between the trimmed V and J ends, which lost 7 bases and 1 base, there was a span of 16 bases. The CDR3 DNA reads TGTGCCAGCACCACCACAGGGTCTGGGAACACTGAAGCTTTCTTT. Amino acid sequence: CASTTTGSGNTEAFF.

J is TRBJ2-3 and V is TRBV7-9; 9 bases map to TRBD1. The J segment lost 3 bases and the V segment lost 5 bases, leaving 6 bases of the junction unmatched. Germline lookup yields CDR1 SEHNR and CDR2 FQNEAQ (reference sequence). CDR3 length equals 15 residues. CDR3 sequence: CASSADRGATDTQYF. The CDR3 DNA sequence: TGTGCCAGCAGCGCGGACAGGGGAGCGACAGATACGCAGTATTTT.

The chain combines TRBV5-6 with TRBJ2-1; TRBD2 matches 9 bases. Per the germline V gene, CDR1 is SGHDT and CDR2 is YYEEEE. This CDR3 comprises 15 residues. With 5 bases clipped from V and 5 bases from J, the junction kept 8 bases outside the gene matches. The chain's CDR3 is CASSLGLAGNNEQFF. Written as DNA, the CDR3 is TGTGCCAGCAGTCTGGGGCTAGCGGGGAACAATGAGCAGTTCTTC.

V usage is TRBV6-5 and J usage is TRBJ2-1; 7 nucleotides align to TRBD1. Germline loops: CDR1 MNHEY, CDR2 SVGAGI. CDR3 size: 16 residues. Germline trimming cut 2 bases from V and 4 bases from J; bases unmatched to any gene: 8. The chain's CDR3 is CASSYDPGQRYNEQFF. DNA of the CDR3: TGTGCCAGCAGTTACGATCCGGGACAGAGATACAATGAGCAGTTCTTC.